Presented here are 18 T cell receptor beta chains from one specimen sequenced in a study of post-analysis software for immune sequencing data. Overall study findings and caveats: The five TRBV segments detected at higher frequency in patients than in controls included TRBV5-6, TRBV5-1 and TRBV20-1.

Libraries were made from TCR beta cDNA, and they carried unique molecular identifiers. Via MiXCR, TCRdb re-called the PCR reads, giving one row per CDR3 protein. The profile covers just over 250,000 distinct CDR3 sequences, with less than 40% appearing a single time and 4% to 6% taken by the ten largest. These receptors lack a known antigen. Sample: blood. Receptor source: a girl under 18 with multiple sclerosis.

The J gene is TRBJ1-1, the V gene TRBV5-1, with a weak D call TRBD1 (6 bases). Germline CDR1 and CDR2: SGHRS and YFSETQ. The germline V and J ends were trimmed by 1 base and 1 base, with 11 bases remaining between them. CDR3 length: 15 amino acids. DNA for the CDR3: TGCGCCAGCAGCTTGAACGGGGGGCCGAACACTGAAGCTTTCTTT. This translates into CASSLNGGPNTEAFF.

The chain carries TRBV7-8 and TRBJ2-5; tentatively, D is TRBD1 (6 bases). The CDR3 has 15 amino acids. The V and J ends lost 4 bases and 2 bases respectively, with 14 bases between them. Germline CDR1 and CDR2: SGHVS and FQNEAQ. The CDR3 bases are TGTGCCAGCAGCTGTCACACAGGGAAACAAGAGACCCAGTACTTC. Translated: CASSCHTGKQETQYF.

CDR3 loop: CASSPRGQGAKNIQYF. In DNA, the CDR3 is TGTGCCAGCAGCCCCAGGGGGCAGGGGGCCAAAAACATTCAGTACTTC. The chain is built from TRBV9 and TRBJ2-7, with 8 bases matching TRBD1. The J call may be incorrect, as the DNA end agrees better with TRBJ2-4. Germline-derived CDR1 and CDR2 are SGDLS and YYNGEE. The CDR3 length is 16 residues.

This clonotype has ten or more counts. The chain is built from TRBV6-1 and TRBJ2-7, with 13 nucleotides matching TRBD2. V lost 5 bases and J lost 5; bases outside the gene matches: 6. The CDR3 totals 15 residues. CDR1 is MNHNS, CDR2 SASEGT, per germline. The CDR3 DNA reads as TGTGCCAGCAGTCGGACTAGCGGGGGATCTGACGAGCAGTACTTC. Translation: CASSRTSGGSDEQYF.

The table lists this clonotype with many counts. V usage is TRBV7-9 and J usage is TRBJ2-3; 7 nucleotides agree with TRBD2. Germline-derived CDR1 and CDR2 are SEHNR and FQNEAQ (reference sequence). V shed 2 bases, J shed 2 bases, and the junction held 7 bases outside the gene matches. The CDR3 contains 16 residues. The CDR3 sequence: CASSLNRLADTDTQYF. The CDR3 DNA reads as TGTGCCAGCAGCTTAAACAGGCTAGCGGACACAGATACGCAGTATTTT.

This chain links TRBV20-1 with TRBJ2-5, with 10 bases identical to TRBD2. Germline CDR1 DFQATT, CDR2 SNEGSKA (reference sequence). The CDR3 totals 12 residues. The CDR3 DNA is TGCAATGCCCTTAGCGGGAGGGAGACCCAGTACTTC. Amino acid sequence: CNALSGRETQYF.

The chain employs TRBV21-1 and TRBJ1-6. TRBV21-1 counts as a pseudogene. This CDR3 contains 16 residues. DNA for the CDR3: TGTGCCAGCACCCGTGGCAAGGAATTAGATAATTCACCCCTCCACTTT. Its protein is CASTRGKELDNSPLHF.

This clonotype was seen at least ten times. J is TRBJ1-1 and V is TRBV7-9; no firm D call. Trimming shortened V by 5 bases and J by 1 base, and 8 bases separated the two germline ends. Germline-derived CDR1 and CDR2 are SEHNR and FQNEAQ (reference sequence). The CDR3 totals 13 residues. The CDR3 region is CASSPSGNTEAFF. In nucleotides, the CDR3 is TGTGCCAGCAGCCCGTCGGGGAACACTGAAGCTTTCTTT.

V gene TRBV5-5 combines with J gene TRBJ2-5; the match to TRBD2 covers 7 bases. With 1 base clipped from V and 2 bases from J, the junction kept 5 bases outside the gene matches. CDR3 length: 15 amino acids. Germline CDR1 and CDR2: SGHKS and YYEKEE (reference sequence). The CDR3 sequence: CASSLLPSGQETQYF. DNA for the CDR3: TGTGCCAGCAGCTTGTTACCTAGCGGACAAGAGACCCAGTACTTC. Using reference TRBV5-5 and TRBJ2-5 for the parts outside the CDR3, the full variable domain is DAGVTQSPTHLIKTRGQQVTLRCSPISGHKSVSWYQQVLGQGPQFIFQYYEKEERGRGNFPDRFSARQFPNYSSELNVNALLLGDSALYLCASSLLPSGQETQYFGPGTRLLVL.

The CDR3 bases are TGTGCCAGCAACCATCAGGGGAACAATCAGCCCCAGCATTTT. This sequence encodes CASNHQGNNQPQHF. J is TRBJ1-5 and V is TRBV7-9; D might be TRBD1 (6 bases). Trimming removed 7 bases at V and 3 bases at J, with 13 bases between. The CDR3 has 14 amino acids. The germline gives CDR1 SEHNR, CDR2 FQNEAQ (reference sequence). The full variable domain, completed using reference TRBV7-9 and TRBJ1-5, is DTGVSQNPRHKITKRGQNVTFRCDPISEHNRLYWYRQTLGQGPEFLTYFQNEAQLEKSRLLSDRFSAERPKGSFSTLEIQRTEQGDSAMYLCASNHQGNNQPQHFGDGTRLSIL.

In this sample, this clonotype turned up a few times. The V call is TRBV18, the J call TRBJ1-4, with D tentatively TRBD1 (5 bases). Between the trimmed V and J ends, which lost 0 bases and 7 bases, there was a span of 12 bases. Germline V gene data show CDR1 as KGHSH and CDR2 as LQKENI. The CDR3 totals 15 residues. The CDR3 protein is CASSPPNSGTEKLFF. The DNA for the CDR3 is TGTGCCAGCTCACCACCAAATTCAGGGACTGAAAAACTGTTTTTT.

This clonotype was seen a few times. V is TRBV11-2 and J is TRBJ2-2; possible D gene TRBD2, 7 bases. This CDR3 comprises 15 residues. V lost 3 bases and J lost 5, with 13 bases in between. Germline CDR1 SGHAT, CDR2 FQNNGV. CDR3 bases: TGTGCCAGCAGCTTGACCAGGGGAGGGACCGGGGAGCTGTTTTTT. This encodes CASSLTRGGTGELFF. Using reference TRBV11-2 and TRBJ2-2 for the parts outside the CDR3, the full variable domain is EAGVAQSPRYKIIEKRQSVAFWCNPISGHATLYWYQQILGQGPKLLIQFQNNGVVDDSQLPKDRFSAERLKGVDSTLKIQPAKLEDSAVYLCASSLTRGGTGELFFGEGSRLTVL.

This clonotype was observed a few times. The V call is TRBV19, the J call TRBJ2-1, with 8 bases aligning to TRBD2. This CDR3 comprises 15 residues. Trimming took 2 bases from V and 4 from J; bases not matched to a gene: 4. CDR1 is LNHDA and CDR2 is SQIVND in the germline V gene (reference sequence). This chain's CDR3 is CASSISGGQYNEQFF. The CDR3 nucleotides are TGTGCCAGTAGTATAAGCGGGGGCCAATACAATGAGCAGTTCTTC.

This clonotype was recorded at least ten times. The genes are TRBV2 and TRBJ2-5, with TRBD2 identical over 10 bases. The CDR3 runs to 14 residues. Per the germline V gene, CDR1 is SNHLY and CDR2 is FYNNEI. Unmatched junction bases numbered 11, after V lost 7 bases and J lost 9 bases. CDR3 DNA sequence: TGTGCCAGCAACAATGGACTAGCGGATGGGGCCCAGTACTTC. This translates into CASNNGLADGAQYF.

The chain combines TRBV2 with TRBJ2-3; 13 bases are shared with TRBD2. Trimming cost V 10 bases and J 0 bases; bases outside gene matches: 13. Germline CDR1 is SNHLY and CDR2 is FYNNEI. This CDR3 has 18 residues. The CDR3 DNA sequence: TGTGCCACCAGACTAGCGGGAGGCCGGGCGTCTAGCACAGATACGCAGTATTTT. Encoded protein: CATRLAGGRASSTDTQYF.

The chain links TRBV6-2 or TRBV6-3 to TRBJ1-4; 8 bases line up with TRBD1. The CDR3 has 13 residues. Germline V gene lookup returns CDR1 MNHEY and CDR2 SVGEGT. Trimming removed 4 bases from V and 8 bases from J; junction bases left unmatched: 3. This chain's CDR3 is CASSWTGREKLFF. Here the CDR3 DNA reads TGTGCCAGCAGTTGGACAGGGAGAGAAAAACTGTTTTTT.

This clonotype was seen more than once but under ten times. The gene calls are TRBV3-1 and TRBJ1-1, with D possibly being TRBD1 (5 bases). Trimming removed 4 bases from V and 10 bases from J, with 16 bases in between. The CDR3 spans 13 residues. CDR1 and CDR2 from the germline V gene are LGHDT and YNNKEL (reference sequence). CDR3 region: CASSRIQGVGAFF. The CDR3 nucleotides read TGTGCCAGCAGCCGGATCCAGGGAGTCGGAGCTTTCTTT.

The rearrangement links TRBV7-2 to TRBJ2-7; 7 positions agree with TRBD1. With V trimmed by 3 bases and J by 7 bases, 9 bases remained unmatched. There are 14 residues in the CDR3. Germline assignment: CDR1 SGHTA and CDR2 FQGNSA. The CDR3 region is CASSFMGTAPEQYF. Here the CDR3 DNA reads TGTGCCAGCAGCTTCATGGGGACAGCGCCGGAGCAGTACTTC.